This entry lists 20 T cell receptor beta chains sequenced from one sample in a study of technical replicates of blood from a handful of donors. The table came from immunoSEQ multiplex PCR; TCRdb's copy has only in-frame clones and leaves some out. In the table there are 60,000 to 85,000 clones, approximately 97% of which are singletons. The specimen sequenced was T cells isolated from PBMCs. These receptors were collected from a human donor in good health.

The genes are TRBV29-1 and TRBJ1-4, with 9 positions matching TRBD1. Germline CDR1 reads SQVTM; CDR2 reads ANQGSEA. The CDR3 contains 14 residues. V lost 6 bases to trimming and J lost 8 bases; unmatched junction nucleotides: 10. This CDR3 is CSVEKQGAGEKLFF. The CDR3 region has the DNA TGCAGCGTCGAAAAACAGGGGGCAGGGGAAAAACTGTTTTTT.

This chain links TRBV6-5 with TRBJ2-5, with D perhaps TRBD2 (6 bases). The CDR3 loop spans 14 amino acids. Germline V gene data show CDR1 as MNHEY and CDR2 as SVGAGI. V was clipped by 5 bases and J by 4 bases, with 14 bases between them. The CDR3 DNA reads TGTGCCAGCAGTCCTGTTTTGGGAGGAGAGACCCAGTACTTC. Residues: CASSPVLGGETQYF.

V gene TRBV5-4 combines with J gene TRBJ2-1; TRBD1 aligns across 11 bases. The CDR3 has 16 residues. V was pared by 3 bases and J by 0 bases, with 2 bases of the junction left unmatched. CDR1 is SGHNT and CDR2 is YYREEE in the germline V gene (reference sequence). The CDR3 region is CASSSGTGGSYNEQFF. DNA of the CDR3: TGTGCCAGCAGCTCAGGGACAGGGGGCTCCTACAATGAGCAGTTCTTC.

The chain has TRBV28 and TRBJ2-7; a possible D gene is TRBD2 (5 bases). This CDR3 comprises 14 residues. Germline V gene data show CDR1 as MDHEN and CDR2 as SYDVKM. Between the trimmed V and J ends, which lost 7 bases and 0 bases, there was a span of 13 bases. The CDR3 here is CASTREISSYEQYF. The CDR3 DNA is TGTGCCAGCACGAGGGAGATAAGCTCCTACGAGCAGTACTTC.

The V and J genes are TRBV28 and TRBJ2-7; D might be TRBD2 (5 bases). The V end lost 3 bases, the J end lost 3 bases, and 27 bases lay between the germline ends. CDR3 size: 19 residues. Germline CDR1 and CDR2: MDHEN and SYDVKM. This CDR3 reads CASSLPRRLGEGSHYEQYF. CDR3 nucleotide sequence: TGTGCCAGCAGTTTGCCGCGTCGCCTCGGGGAAGGAAGCCACTACGAGCAGTACTTC.

The rearrangement links TRBV29-1 to TRBJ2-7; D is unclear. Germline-derived CDR1 and CDR2 are SQVTM and ANQGSEA. V lost 4 bases and J lost 3, with 7 bases in between. This CDR3 region has 11 residues. The CDR3 spells CSVVYGYEQYF. The DNA for the CDR3 is TGCAGCGTTGTTTACGGCTACGAGCAGTACTTC.

This chain joins TRBV6-5 and TRBJ2-7, with 9 nucleotides matching TRBD1. After removal of 5 bases from V and 10 bases from J, the junction contained 6 bases not matched to a gene. Germline lookup yields CDR1 MNHEY and CDR2 SVGAGI. This CDR3 has 12 residues. CDR3 sequence: CASSPYRGRQYF. The DNA for the CDR3 is TGTGCCAGCAGTCCCTACAGGGGGCGTCAGTACTTC.

The gene calls are TRBV7-9 and TRBJ1-1; D possibly corresponds to TRBD1 (5 bases). V was trimmed by 5 bases and J by 1 base, leaving 8 bases between them. Germline V gene sequence: CDR1 SEHNR, CDR2 FQNEAQ (reference sequence). The CDR3 loop spans 13 amino acids. The CDR3 DNA is TGTGCCAGCAGCGCTGGACAGAACACTGAAGCTTTCTTT. Translated: CASSAGQNTEAFF.

J is TRBJ2-5 and V is TRBV19, with D tentatively TRBD1 (6 bases). Trimming took off 6 bases at V and 5 bases at J, with 19 bases between the two ends. The germline V gene has CDR1 LNHDA and CDR2 SQIVND (reference sequence). The CDR3 is made up of 15 amino acids. The CDR3 bases are TGTGCCAGTAGCCGAAGGTCACAGGGAACGGAGACCCAGTACTTC. As protein: CASSRRSQGTETQYF.

This rearrangement joins TRBV11-2 to TRBJ2-7; no clear D. V was cut by 2 bases and J by 1 base, with 9 bases left in between. The germline gives CDR1 SGHAT, CDR2 FQNNGV. The CDR3 totals 14 residues. CDR3 nucleotide sequence: TGTGCCAGCAGCTTACGCGCGGAGTCCTACGAGCAGTACTTC. It yields the protein CASSLRAESYEQYF.

This clone was detected only once. This chain joins TRBV28 and TRBJ1-5; D possibly corresponds to TRBD1 (5 bases). Trimming left V 2 bases short and J 0 bases short, with 14 bases between. CDR1 and CDR2 from the germline V gene are MDHEN and SYDVKM. CDR3 length: 17 residues. For the CDR3, the DNA is TGTGCCAGCAGTTTAGGCAGGGTGAGATATAGCAATCAGCCCCAGCATTTT. This encodes CASSLGRVRYSNQPQHF.

The gene calls are TRBV28 and TRBJ2-2; the D gene is possibly TRBD1 (6 bases). Trimming removed 1 base from V and 5 bases from J, with 8 bases in between. Germline V lookup: CDR1 MDHEN, CDR2 SYDVKM. This CDR3 has 14 amino acids. The CDR3, as DNA: TGTGCCAGCAGTTTATCCCAGGGGACCGGGGAGCTGTTTTTT. It encodes CASSLSQGTGELFF.

This clone is a singleton in its sample. The rearrangement links TRBV30 to TRBJ1-5; 7 bases are a match to TRBD1. J was trimmed by 6 bases and V by 5 bases; bases with no gene match: 7. Germline assignment: CDR1 GTSNPN and CDR2 SVGIG (reference sequence). This CDR3 has 13 residues. The CDR3: CAWGTAGGQPQHF. For the CDR3, the DNA is TGTGCCTGGGGGACAGCGGGTGGTCAGCCCCAGCATTTT.

The chain recombines TRBV10-1 with TRBJ1-1, with TRBD1 matching over 7 bases. The CDR3 is 14 amino acids. The germline V gene encodes CDR1 WNHNN and CDR2 SYGVQD (reference sequence). Losses at the gene ends were 2 bases for V and 7 bases for J; bases not matched to a gene: 7. CDR3 residues: CASSENYRTGEAFF. In nucleotides, the CDR3 is TGCGCCAGCAGTGAGAACTACAGGACAGGTGAAGCTTTCTTT.

This clone was observed once. One junction end disagrees with the germline gene, perhaps due to a read error. The chain couples TRBV7-7 to TRBJ1-2; 7 bases align to TRBD1. The CDR3 has 13 amino acids. CDR1 is SSHAT, CDR2 FNYEAQ, per germline (reference sequence). The CDR3 bases are TGTGCTAGCAGCTTGGGACAGAGCGATGGCTACACCTTC. Translated, it gives CASSLGQSDGYTF.

The chain carries TRBV30 and TRBJ1-1; D perhaps matches TRBD1 (6 bases). The ends were cut back, 5 bases at V and 0 bases at J, with 13 bases in the middle. This CDR3 has 14 residues. The V gene's germline CDR1 is GTSNPN and CDR2 SVGIG (reference sequence). The DNA of the CDR3 is TGTGCCTGGCTTTCGGACAGCATGAACACTGAAGCTTTCTTT. Translating gives CAWLSDSMNTEAFF.

This chain connects TRBV19 to TRBJ2-5; TRBD1 matches at 8 bases. The CDR3 is made up of 19 amino acids. Germline assignment: CDR1 LNHDA and CDR2 SQIVND (reference sequence). Unmatched junction bases numbered 24, after V lost 3 bases and J lost 9 bases. The CDR3 sequence: CASSMSMGQDKDPRMSQYF. CDR3 DNA: TGTGCCAGTAGTATGTCCATGGGACAGGACAAAGATCCAAGAATGTCCCAGTACTTC.

The J gene is TRBJ2-1, the V gene TRBV9, with 13 bases matching TRBD2. The V gene's germline CDR1 is SGDLS and CDR2 YYNGEE. V lost 0 bases to trimming and J lost 8 bases; unmatched junction nucleotides: 5. The CDR3 is 16 amino acids. The CDR3 DNA reads as TGTGCCAGCAGCGTAGGGACTAGCGGGGGTTGGGATGAGCAGTTCTTC. It encodes CASSVGTSGGWDEQFF.

This chain links TRBV30 with TRBJ1-3; unclear D gene. V gave up 0 bases and J gave up 0 bases, with 3 bases separating them. The CDR3 has 13 residues. The germline V gene has CDR1 GTSNPN and CDR2 SVGIG (reference sequence). For the CDR3, the DNA is TGTGCCTGGAGTGTTCTCTCTGGAAACACCATATATTTT. Translating gives CAWSVLSGNTIYF.

Points on this clone: At the DNA level, this CDR3 is encoded by other sequences in the same sample as well. The chain employs TRBV5-6 and TRBJ2-7; TRBD1 matches at 9 bases. There are 14 residues in the CDR3. CDR1 SGHDT and CDR2 YYEEEE come from the germline V gene. Trimming took 5 bases from V and 4 from J; bases not matched to a gene: 7. The CDR3 coding sequence is TGTGCCAGCAGAGGCCGGGACAGGGCGTACGAGCAGTACTTC. Translated: CASRGRDRAYEQYF.